This T cell receptor (beta chain) was profiled in a study of blood T cell repertoires in COVID-19. In the study overall: In each case, the material was cDNA or gDNA derived from T cells, B-cell-depleted T cells, or PBMCs.

Germline values: CDR1 MNHEY, CDR2 SVGAGI. V was trimmed by 10 bases and J by 9 bases, leaving 19 bases between them. The CDR3 totals 13 residues. Participant reports of clinical history set cohort assignment. The repertoire was sequenced with immunoSEQ multiplex PCR; TCRdb's copy has only in-frame clones and lacks some. The data contain 200,000 to 250,000 clones, 80% to 90% of them singletons. The chain recombines TRBV6-5 with TRBJ2-1; TRBD2 might be the D (7 bases). The receptor was derived from a woman in her thirties or forties with acute COVID-19. Sequencing input: PBMCs or T cells enriched from blood (not recorded which). The CDR3 DNA reads as TGTGCCACCCGGACTAGAGGGGGTGCTGAGCAGTTCTTC. Translation: CATRTRGGAEQFF.